The rows below give T cell receptor beta chains drawn from one sample of a study of blood T cell repertoires in COVID-19. Produced via immunoSEQ multiplex PCR; TCRdb's table is partial and in-frame only. Of 200,000 to 250,000 clones detected, about 85% appear once; the ten largest clones hold around 0.97%. The specimen was peripheral blood. All receptors derive from a man aged 35-49 years with acute or convalescent COVID-19. Both conserved end residues are part of each CDR3. Each record gives: J gene, clone size, V gene, D gene, CDR3 protein, CDR3 DNA. A D gene is named only where the DNA matches it firmly. Some rows mark clone size as missing; the rest say once, few, many or name a class of expanded clone.

j_gene: TRBJ1-2; abundance: .; v_gene: TRBV19; d_gene: TRBD1; CDR3aa: CASERRQGDGYTF; CDR3nt: TGTGCCAGTGAAAGGCGGCAGGGGGATGGCTACACCTTC
j_gene: TRBJ1-2; abundance: .; v_gene: TRBV19; d_gene: TRBD1; CDR3aa: CASSPKGRDRGYGYTF; CDR3nt: TGTGCCAGTAGTCCAAAAGGCCGGGACAGGGGCTATGGCTACACCTTC
j_gene: TRBJ2-7; abundance: few; v_gene: TRBV29-1; d_gene: TRBD1; CDR3aa: CSVAQGADEQYF; CDR3nt: TGCAGCGTCGCGCAGGGGGCCGACGAGCAGTACTTC
j_gene: TRBJ2-1; abundance: .; v_gene: TRBV9; d_gene: .; CDR3aa: CASSVVAGNTYNEQFF; CDR3nt: TGTGCCAGCAGCGTAGTGGCGGGAAACACCTACAATGAGCAGTTCTTC
j_gene: TRBJ2-7; abundance: few; v_gene: TRBV24-1; d_gene: TRBD1; CDR3aa: CATSDPGTGYEQYF; CDR3nt: TGTGCCACCAGTGACCCAGGGACAGGCTACGAGCAGTACTTC
j_gene: TRBJ2-7; abundance: once; v_gene: TRBV19; d_gene: .; CDR3aa: CASSEDSLGEQYF; CDR3nt: TGTGCCAGTAGTGAGGACAGCTTAGGAGAGCAGTACTTC
j_gene: TRBJ1-2; abundance: .; v_gene: TRBV30; d_gene: .; CDR3aa: CAWTRAGVVHGYTF; CDR3nt: TGTGCCTGGACCCGGGCGGGGGTGGTACATGGCTACACCTTC
j_gene: TRBJ2-7; abundance: .; v_gene: TRBV5-1; d_gene: TRBD2; CDR3aa: CASSLIGGVTEQYF; CDR3nt: TGCGCCAGCAGCTTGATCGGGGGGGTAACCGAGCAGTACTTC
j_gene: TRBJ1-5; abundance: .; v_gene: TRBV7-2; d_gene: .; CDR3aa: CASSSQGFGQPQHF; CDR3nt: TGTGCCAGCAGCTCCCAGGGTTTCGGGCAGCCCCAGCATTTT
j_gene: TRBJ2-1; abundance: .; v_gene: TRBV11-1; d_gene: TRBD1; CDR3aa: CASSEDRGVWNEQFF; CDR3nt: TGTGCCAGCAGTGAGGACAGGGGGGTTTGGAACGAGCAGTTCTTC
j_gene: TRBJ1-2; abundance: .; v_gene: TRBV9; d_gene: .; CDR3aa: CASSSDYGYTF; CDR3nt: TGTGCCAGCAGCAGCGACTATGGCTACACCTTC
j_gene: TRBJ1-1; abundance: .; v_gene: TRBV10-1; d_gene: .; CDR3aa: CASSLRVSTEAFF; CDR3nt: TGCGCCAGCAGCCTCAGGGTCTCCACTGAAGCTTTCTTT
j_gene: TRBJ1-2; abundance: .; v_gene: TRBV20-1; d_gene: TRBD1; CDR3aa: CRGDRDYGYTF; CDR3nt: TGCAGGGGGGACAGGGACTATGGCTACACCTTC
j_gene: TRBJ2-1; abundance: .; v_gene: TRBV11-3; d_gene: TRBD2; CDR3aa: CASSPSLAGGYNEQFF; CDR3nt: TGTGCCAGCAGCCCCTCTCTAGCGGGGGGCTACAATGAGCAGTTCTTC
j_gene: TRBJ2-3; abundance: .; v_gene: TRBV9; d_gene: TRBD2; CDR3aa: CASSRLARGDTQYF; CDR3nt: TGTGCCAGCAGCCGACTAGCGCGGGGGGATACGCAGTATTTT
j_gene: TRBJ1-1; abundance: .; v_gene: TRBV3-1/TRBV3-2; d_gene: .; CDR3aa: CASSSGGLGAFF; CDR3nt: TGTGCCAGCAGCTCGGGGGGTCTTGGAGCTTTCTTT
j_gene: TRBJ1-6; abundance: .; v_gene: TRBV21-1; d_gene: .; CDR3aa: CATLRSGLDSPLHF; CDR3nt: TGTGCCACCCTGCGGAGCGGGTTAGACTCACCCCTCCACTTT
j_gene: TRBJ2-2; abundance: .; v_gene: TRBV6-2/TRBV6-3; d_gene: TRBD2; CDR3aa: CASSPSGGARTGELFF; CDR3nt: TGTGCCAGCAGCCCTAGCGGGGGGGCACGGACCGGGGAGCTGTTTTTT
j_gene: TRBJ2-1; abundance: .; v_gene: TRBV6-5; d_gene: .; CDR3aa: CASTRVSYNEQFF; CDR3nt: TGTGCCAGCACCCGGGTTTCCTACAATGAGCAGTTCTTC
j_gene: TRBJ1-4; abundance: .; v_gene: TRBV7-2; d_gene: .; CDR3aa: CASSLNRVATNEKLFF; CDR3nt: TGTGCCAGCAGCTTAAATCGAGTTGCAACTAATGAAAAACTGTTTTTT
j_gene: TRBJ1-3; abundance: .; v_gene: TRBV7-9; d_gene: TRBD1; CDR3aa: CASSLWGTAGNTIYF; CDR3nt: TGTGCCAGCAGCTTATGGGGGACAGCTGGAAACACCATATATTTT
j_gene: TRBJ1-5; abundance: .; v_gene: TRBV6-4; d_gene: TRBD1; CDR3aa: CASSPTGDTQPQHF; CDR3nt: TGTGCCAGCAGTCCGACAGGGGATACTCAGCCCCAGCATTTT
j_gene: TRBJ1-5; abundance: .; v_gene: TRBV7-2; d_gene: .; CDR3aa: CASSLDRGNNQPQHF; CDR3nt: TGTGCCAGCAGCTTAGATCGGGGAAACAATCAGCCCCAGCATTTT
j_gene: TRBJ1-1; abundance: .; v_gene: TRBV2; d_gene: .; CDR3aa: CASRDQGLEAFF; CDR3nt: TGTGCCAGCAGGGACCAGGGGTTAGAAGCTTTCTTT
j_gene: TRBJ2-4; abundance: .; v_gene: TRBV14; d_gene: .; CDR3aa: CASSLGAKNIQYF; CDR3nt: TGTGCCAGCAGCCTCGGAGCGAAAAACATTCAGTACTTC
j_gene: TRBJ2-7; abundance: .; v_gene: TRBV19; d_gene: .; CDR3aa: CASSMGGYEQYF; CDR3nt: TGTGCCAGTAGTATGGGGGGTTACGAGCAGTACTTC
j_gene: TRBJ2-7; abundance: .; v_gene: TRBV6-1; d_gene: .; CDR3aa: CASSDNFQTGQYF; CDR3nt: TGTGCCAGCAGTGATAATTTTCAGACAGGGCAGTACTTC
j_gene: TRBJ1-3; abundance: .; v_gene: TRBV9; d_gene: TRBD1; CDR3aa: CASSVEPGQGYSGNTIYF; CDR3nt: TGTGCCAGCAGCGTCGAGCCGGGACAGGGTTACTCTGGAAACACCATATATTTT
j_gene: TRBJ2-1; abundance: .; v_gene: TRBV6-5; d_gene: .; CDR3aa: CASSWGPYNEQFF; CDR3nt: TGTGCCAGCAGCTGGGGGCCCTACAATGAGCAGTTCTTC
j_gene: TRBJ2-3; abundance: .; v_gene: TRBV11-2; d_gene: .; CDR3aa: CASSGSRRADTQYF; CDR3nt: TGTGCCAGCAGCGGCTCTAGGAGGGCCGATACGCAGTATTTT
j_gene: TRBJ2-3; abundance: .; v_gene: TRBV12-3/TRBV12-4; d_gene: .; CDR3aa: CASTPRTDTQYF; CDR3nt: TGTGCCAGCACCCCGAGGACAGATACGCAGTATTTT
j_gene: TRBJ2-3; abundance: few; v_gene: TRBV11-1; d_gene: .; CDR3aa: CASSLGDWIGADTQYF; CDR3nt: TGTGCCAGCAGCTTAGGAGATTGGATTGGGGCGGATACGCAGTATTTT
j_gene: TRBJ1-4; abundance: .; v_gene: TRBV9; d_gene: .; CDR3aa: CASSVEDSPNEKLFF; CDR3nt: TGTGCCAGCAGCGTAGAGGACAGCCCTAATGAAAAACTGTTTTTT
j_gene: TRBJ2-3; abundance: .; v_gene: TRBV4-1; d_gene: TRBD2; CDR3aa: CASSLYISGGSSTDTQYF; CDR3nt: TGCGCCAGCAGCCTTTATATTAGCGGGGGCTCTAGCACAGATACGCAGTATTTT
j_gene: TRBJ1-6; abundance: once; v_gene: TRBV19; d_gene: TRBD1; CDR3aa: CASSINPISGTVSPLHF; CDR3nt: TGTGCCAGTAGTATAAACCCCATATCCGGGACAGTTTCACCCCTCCACTTT
j_gene: TRBJ2-2; abundance: .; v_gene: TRBV7-6; d_gene: TRBD1; CDR3aa: CASSGRTGRTGELFF; CDR3nt: TGTGCCAGCAGCGGCAGGACAGGGCGCACCGGGGAGCTGTTTTTT
j_gene: TRBJ1-6; abundance: .; v_gene: TRBV9; d_gene: .; CDR3aa: CASSVGRDSSYNSPLHF; CDR3nt: TGTGCCAGCAGCGTAGGGAGGGATAGCTCCTATAATTCACCCCTCCACTTT
j_gene: TRBJ2-2; abundance: .; v_gene: TRBV24-1; d_gene: TRBD1; CDR3aa: CATSDARGPTGELFF; CDR3nt: TGTGCCACCAGTGACGCCAGGGGGCCCACCGGGGAGCTGTTTTTT
j_gene: TRBJ2-7; abundance: .; v_gene: TRBV6-4; d_gene: .; CDR3aa: CASSWEDEQYF; CDR3nt: TGTGCCAGCAGTTGGGAGGACGAGCAGTACTTC
j_gene: TRBJ2-1; abundance: few; v_gene: TRBV30; d_gene: TRBD2; CDR3aa: CAWSRLAGSYNEQFF; CDR3nt: TGTGCCTGGAGTCGGCTAGCGGGCTCCTACAATGAGCAGTTCTTC
j_gene: TRBJ2-3; abundance: .; v_gene: TRBV15; d_gene: TRBD2; CDR3aa: CATSPTSGATDTQYF; CDR3nt: TGTGCCACCAGCCCTACTAGCGGGGCGACAGATACGCAGTATTTT
j_gene: TRBJ2-7; abundance: .; v_gene: TRBV3-1/TRBV3-2; d_gene: .; CDR3aa: CASSPRSLSYEQYF; CDR3nt: TGTGCCAGCAGCCCCAGGTCCCTCAGCTACGAGCAGTACTTC
j_gene: TRBJ2-3; abundance: once; v_gene: TRBV24-1; d_gene: TRBD2; CDR3aa: CATSDGTAAGGTDTQYF; CDR3nt: TGTGCCACCAGTGATGGCACCGCTGCGGGGGGCACAGATACGCAGTATTTT
j_gene: TRBJ1-3; abundance: .; v_gene: TRBV10-3; d_gene: .; CDR3aa: CAISGSINAGNTIYF; CDR3nt: TGTGCCATCAGTGGGAGCATAAACGCGGGAAACACCATATATTTT
j_gene: TRBJ2-2; abundance: .; v_gene: TRBV2; d_gene: .; CDR3aa: CASTPRDTGELFF; CDR3nt: TGTGCCAGCACCCCTCGGGACACCGGGGAGCTGTTTTTT
j_gene: TRBJ1-5; abundance: many; v_gene: TRBV2; d_gene: .; CDR3aa: CASSEGKGGNQPQHF; CDR3nt: TGTGCCAGCAGTGAAGGAAAGGGGGGCAATCAGCCCCAGCATTTT
j_gene: TRBJ2-5; abundance: .; v_gene: TRBV19; d_gene: TRBD2; CDR3aa: CASNGPGGGAQYF; CDR3nt: TGTGCCAGCAACGGACCCGGCGGGGGGGCCCAGTACTTC
j_gene: TRBJ2-3; abundance: .; v_gene: TRBV5-1; d_gene: TRBD2; CDR3aa: CASSASSGGPTDTQYF; CDR3nt: TGCGCCAGCAGCGCGTCTAGCGGGGGGCCCACAGATACGCAGTATTTT
j_gene: TRBJ1-2; abundance: .; v_gene: TRBV12-3/TRBV12-4; d_gene: TRBD1; CDR3aa: CASSFQDRRGYTF; CDR3nt: TGTGCCAGCAGTTTCCAGGACAGGCGTGGCTACACCTTC
j_gene: TRBJ2-1; abundance: .; v_gene: TRBV13; d_gene: TRBD2; CDR3aa: CASSLGTMYNEQFF; CDR3nt: TGTGCCAGCAGCCTAGGGACTATGTACAATGAGCAGTTCTTC
j_gene: TRBJ1-5; abundance: .; v_gene: TRBV2; d_gene: TRBD1; CDR3aa: CASRGTGANQPQHF; CDR3nt: TGTGCCAGCAGGGGTACAGGGGCCAATCAGCCCCAGCATTTT
j_gene: TRBJ1-1; abundance: .; v_gene: TRBV29-1; d_gene: .; CDR3aa: CSVGEKTGNTEAFF; CDR3nt: TGCAGCGTTGGGGAAAAGACAGGGAACACTGAAGCTTTCTTT
j_gene: TRBJ2-3; abundance: .; v_gene: TRBV7-9; d_gene: TRBD1; CDR3aa: CASSLGVGGTQYF; CDR3nt: TGTGCCAGCAGCCTTGGAGTAGGGGGCACGCAGTATTTT
j_gene: TRBJ1-1; abundance: .; v_gene: TRBV10-2; d_gene: .; CDR3aa: CASSESADSEAFF; CDR3nt: TGCGCCAGCAGTGAGTCAGCCGATTCTGAAGCTTTCTTT
j_gene: TRBJ1-6; abundance: .; v_gene: TRBV5-4; d_gene: .; CDR3aa: CASSSQMTQPNSPLHF; CDR3nt: TGTGCCAGCAGCTCCCAAATGACTCAACCGAATTCACCCCTCCACTTT
j_gene: TRBJ2-1; abundance: .; v_gene: TRBV7-2; d_gene: TRBD2; CDR3aa: CASSLGREYNEQFF; CDR3nt: TGTGCCAGCAGCTTAGGGCGGGAGTACAATGAGCAGTTCTTC
j_gene: TRBJ2-7; abundance: .; v_gene: TRBV7-2; d_gene: .; CDR3aa: CASSFLDYEQYF; CDR3nt: TGTGCCAGCAGCTTTCTAGATTACGAGCAGTACTTC
j_gene: TRBJ1-5; abundance: once; v_gene: TRBV5-1; d_gene: TRBD1; CDR3aa: CASSLEGQGSNQPQHF; CDR3nt: TGCGCCAGCAGCTTGGAGGGACAGGGGAGCAATCAGCCCCAGCATTTT
j_gene: TRBJ1-6; abundance: .; v_gene: TRBV5-4; d_gene: .; CDR3aa: CASSLGADYNSPLHF; CDR3nt: TGTGCCAGCAGCTTGGGGGCAGATTATAATTCACCCCTCCACTTT
j_gene: TRBJ1-1; abundance: .; v_gene: TRBV5-1; d_gene: TRBD1; CDR3aa: CASSLGDRGLGGTEAFF; CDR3nt: TGCGCCAGCAGCTTGGGGGACAGGGGGCTTGGAGGCACTGAAGCTTTCTTT